This T cell receptor (beta chain) was identified during a study of cytomegalovirus exposure and HLA in healthy donors. Study-wide results and limits: In a later analysis, specific HLA alleles were associated with 16,000 or so TCR beta sequences at a 0.05 false discovery rate. Within an earlier analysis, most TCR beta V segments proved productive either about 87% or about 30% of the time. Donor immune exposure was known only as CMV serostatus.

For this clone: Its specificity is unknown.

PCR amplification relied on 60 Vbeta primers (plus 13 Jbeta primers). Authors' data handling: As a later analysis found, there were 80 million to 90 million unique TCR beta chains, of which approximately 10 million were shared. Using immunoSEQ multiplex PCR, the repertoire was profiled, and TCRdb retains in-frame clones only, with some absent. That table gives V, J and clone size, and the DNA gave D and trimming. The sample totals approximately 46,000 clones. Germline V gives CDR1 MDHEN, CDR2 SYDVKM. Trimming removed 7 bases from V and 6 bases from J, with 9 bases in between. The CDR3 covers 12 residues.

The TCR originated in a male donor in good health and CMV-seronegative. The chain employs TRBV28 and TRBJ1-4, with no clear D. The sample was PBMCs. The CDR3 DNA sequence: TGTGCCAGCACCGCCCGGGATGAAAAACTGTTTTTT. As protein: CASTARDEKLFF. The full variable domain, completed using reference TRBV28 and TRBJ1-4, is DVKVTQSSRYLVKRTGEKVFLECVQDMDHENMFWYRQDPGLGLRLIYFSYDVKMKEKGDIPEGYSVSREKKERFSLILESASTNQTSMYLCASTARDEKLFFGSGTQLSVL.